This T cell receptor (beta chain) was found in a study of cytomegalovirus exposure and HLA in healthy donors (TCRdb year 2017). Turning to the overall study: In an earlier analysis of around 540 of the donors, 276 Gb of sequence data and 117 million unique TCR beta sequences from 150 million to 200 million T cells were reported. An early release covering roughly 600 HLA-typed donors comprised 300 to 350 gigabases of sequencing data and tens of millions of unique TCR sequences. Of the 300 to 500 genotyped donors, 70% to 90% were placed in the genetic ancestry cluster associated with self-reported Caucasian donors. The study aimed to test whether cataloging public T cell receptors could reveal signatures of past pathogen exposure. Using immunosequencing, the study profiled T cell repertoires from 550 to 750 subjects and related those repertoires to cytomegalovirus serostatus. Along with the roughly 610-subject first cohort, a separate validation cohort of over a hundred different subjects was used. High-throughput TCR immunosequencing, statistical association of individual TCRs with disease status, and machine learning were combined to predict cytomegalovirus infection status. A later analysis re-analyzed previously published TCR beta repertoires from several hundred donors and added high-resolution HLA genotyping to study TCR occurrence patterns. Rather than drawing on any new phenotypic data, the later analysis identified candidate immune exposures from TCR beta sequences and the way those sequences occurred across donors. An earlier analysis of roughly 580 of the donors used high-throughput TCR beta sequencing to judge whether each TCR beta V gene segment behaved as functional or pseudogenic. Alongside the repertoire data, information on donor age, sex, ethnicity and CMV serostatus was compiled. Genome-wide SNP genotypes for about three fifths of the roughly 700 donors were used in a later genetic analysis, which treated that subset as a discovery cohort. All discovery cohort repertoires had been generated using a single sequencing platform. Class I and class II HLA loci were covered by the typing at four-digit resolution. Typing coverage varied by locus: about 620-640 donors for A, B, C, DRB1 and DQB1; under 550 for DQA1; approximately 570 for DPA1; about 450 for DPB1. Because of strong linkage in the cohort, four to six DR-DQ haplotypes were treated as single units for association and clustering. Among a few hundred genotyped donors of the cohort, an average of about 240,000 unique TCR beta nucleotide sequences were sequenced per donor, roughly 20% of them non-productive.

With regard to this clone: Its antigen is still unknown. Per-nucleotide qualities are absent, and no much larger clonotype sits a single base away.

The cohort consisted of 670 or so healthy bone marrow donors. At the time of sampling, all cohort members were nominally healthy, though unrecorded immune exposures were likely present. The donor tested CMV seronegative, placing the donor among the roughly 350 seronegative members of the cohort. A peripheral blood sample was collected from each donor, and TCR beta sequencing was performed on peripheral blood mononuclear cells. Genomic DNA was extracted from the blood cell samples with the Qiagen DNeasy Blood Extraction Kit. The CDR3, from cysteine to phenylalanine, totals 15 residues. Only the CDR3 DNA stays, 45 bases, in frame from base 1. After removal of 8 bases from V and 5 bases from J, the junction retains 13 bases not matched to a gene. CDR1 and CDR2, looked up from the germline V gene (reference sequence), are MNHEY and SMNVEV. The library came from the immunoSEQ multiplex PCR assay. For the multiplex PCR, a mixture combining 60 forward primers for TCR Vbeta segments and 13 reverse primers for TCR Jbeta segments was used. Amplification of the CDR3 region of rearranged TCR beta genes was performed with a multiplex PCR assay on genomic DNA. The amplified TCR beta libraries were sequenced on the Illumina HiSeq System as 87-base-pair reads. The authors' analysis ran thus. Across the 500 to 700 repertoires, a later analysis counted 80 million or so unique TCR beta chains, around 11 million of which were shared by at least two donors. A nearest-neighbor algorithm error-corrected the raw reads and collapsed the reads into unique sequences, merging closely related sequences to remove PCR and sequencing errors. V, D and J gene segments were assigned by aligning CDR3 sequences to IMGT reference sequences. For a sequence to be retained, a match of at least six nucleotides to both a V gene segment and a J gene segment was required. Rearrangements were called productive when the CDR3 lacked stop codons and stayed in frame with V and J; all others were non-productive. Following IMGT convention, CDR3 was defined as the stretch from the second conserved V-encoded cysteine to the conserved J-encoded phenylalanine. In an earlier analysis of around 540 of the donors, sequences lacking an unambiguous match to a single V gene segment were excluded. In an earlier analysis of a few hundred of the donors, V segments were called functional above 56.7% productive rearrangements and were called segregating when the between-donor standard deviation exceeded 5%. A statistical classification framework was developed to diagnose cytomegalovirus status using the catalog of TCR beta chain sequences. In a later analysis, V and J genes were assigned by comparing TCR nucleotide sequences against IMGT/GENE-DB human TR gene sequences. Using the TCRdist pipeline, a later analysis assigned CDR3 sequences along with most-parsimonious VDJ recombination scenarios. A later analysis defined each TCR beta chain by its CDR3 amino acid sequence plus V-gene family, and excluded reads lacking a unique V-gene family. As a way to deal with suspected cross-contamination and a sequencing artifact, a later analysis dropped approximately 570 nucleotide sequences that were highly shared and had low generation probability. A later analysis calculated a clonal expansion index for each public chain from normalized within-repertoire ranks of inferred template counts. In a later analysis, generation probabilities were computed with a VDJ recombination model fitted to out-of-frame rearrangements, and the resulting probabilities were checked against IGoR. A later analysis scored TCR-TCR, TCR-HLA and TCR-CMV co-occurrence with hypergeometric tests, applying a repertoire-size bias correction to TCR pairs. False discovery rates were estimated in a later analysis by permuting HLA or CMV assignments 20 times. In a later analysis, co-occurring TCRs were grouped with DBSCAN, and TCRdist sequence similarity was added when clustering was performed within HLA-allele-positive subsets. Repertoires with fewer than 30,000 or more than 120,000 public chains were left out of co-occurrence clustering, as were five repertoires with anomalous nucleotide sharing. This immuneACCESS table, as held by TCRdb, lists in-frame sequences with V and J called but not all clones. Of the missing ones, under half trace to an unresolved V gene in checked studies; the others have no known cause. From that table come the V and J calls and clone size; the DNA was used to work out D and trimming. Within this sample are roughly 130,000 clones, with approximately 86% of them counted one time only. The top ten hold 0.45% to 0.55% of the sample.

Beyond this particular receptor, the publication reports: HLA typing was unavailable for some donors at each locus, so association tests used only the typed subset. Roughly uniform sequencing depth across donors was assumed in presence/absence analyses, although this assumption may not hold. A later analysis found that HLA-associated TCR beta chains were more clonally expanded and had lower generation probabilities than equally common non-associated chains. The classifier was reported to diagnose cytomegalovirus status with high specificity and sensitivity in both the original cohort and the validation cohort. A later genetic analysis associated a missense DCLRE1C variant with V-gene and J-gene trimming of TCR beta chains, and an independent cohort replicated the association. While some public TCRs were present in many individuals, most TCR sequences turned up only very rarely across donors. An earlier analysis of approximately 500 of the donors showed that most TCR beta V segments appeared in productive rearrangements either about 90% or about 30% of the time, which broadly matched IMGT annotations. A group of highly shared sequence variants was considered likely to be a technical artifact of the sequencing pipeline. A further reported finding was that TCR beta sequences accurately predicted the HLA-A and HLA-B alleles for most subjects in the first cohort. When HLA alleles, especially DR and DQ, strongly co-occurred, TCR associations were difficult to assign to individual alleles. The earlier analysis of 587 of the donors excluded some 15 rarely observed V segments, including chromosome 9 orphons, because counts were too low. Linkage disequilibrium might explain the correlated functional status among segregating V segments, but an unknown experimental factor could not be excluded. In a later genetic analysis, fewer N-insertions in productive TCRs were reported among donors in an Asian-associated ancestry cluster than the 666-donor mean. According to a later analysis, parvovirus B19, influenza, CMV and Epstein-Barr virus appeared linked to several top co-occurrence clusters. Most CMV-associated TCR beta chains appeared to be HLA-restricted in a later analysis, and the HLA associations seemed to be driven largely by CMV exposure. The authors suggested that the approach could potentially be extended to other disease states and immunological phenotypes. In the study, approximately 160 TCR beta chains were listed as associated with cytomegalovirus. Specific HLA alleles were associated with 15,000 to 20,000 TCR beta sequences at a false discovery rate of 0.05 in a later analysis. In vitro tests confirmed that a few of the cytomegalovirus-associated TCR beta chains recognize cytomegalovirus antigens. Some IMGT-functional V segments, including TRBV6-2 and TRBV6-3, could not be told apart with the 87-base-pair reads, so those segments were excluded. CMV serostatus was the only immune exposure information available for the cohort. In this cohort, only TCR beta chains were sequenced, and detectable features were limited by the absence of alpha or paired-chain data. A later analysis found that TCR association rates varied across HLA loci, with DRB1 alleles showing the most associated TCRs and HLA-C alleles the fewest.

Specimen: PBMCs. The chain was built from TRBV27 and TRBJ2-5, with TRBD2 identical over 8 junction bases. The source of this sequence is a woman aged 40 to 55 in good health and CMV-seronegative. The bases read TGTGCCAGCGCATCAGGTTCAGCGGGAGACGAGACCCAGTACTTC. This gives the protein CASASGSAGDETQYF.